This is a list of T cell receptor beta chains from one sample in a study of blood T cell repertoires in COVID-19. Some clones are missing from TCRdb's copy, which holds only in-frame ones; the method was immunoSEQ multiplex PCR. This table has about 180,000 clones, around 83% appearing once. Sequenced input: peripheral blood. Source of these receptors: a woman between 70 and 85 years old with COVID-19, enrolled during active disease. The CDR3 runs from the conserved cysteine through the conserved F or W. Part of the rows lack a size; the others show once, few, many or a class for expanded clones.

>TRBJ2-7|TRBV15|.
CATSREAGQSYEQYF
>TRBJ2-3|TRBV28|.
CASSLSLVASGKYF
>TRBJ2-3|TRBV11-2|.
CASSYLITDTQYF
>TRBJ2-3|TRBV24-1|.
CATSDLRVPDTQYF
>TRBJ1-1|TRBV5-5|.
CASSLIQMNTEAFF
>TRBJ2-1|TRBV6-2/TRBV6-3|once
CASSRTTRDRGRNEQFF
>TRBJ1-5|TRBV15|.
CATSRGTQGASNQPQHF
>TRBJ1-2|TRBV11-2|.
CASTSTLMAGSHGYTF
>TRBJ2-1|TRBV5-4|.
CASSLGGTGNGEQFF
>TRBJ2-5|TRBV6-2/TRBV6-3|.
CASSTTRDTQTQYF
>TRBJ1-5|TRBV9|.
CASSVDGTGAQPQHF
>TRBJ2-3|TRBV5-1|.
CASSLQGGGTDTQYF
>TRBJ1-4|TRBV6-5|once
CARGEGSANEKLFF
>TRBJ2-3|TRBV19|.
CASSPGASSGITDTQYF
>TRBJ1-2|TRBV24-1|.
CATSDFGRGYTF
>TRBJ2-1|TRBV2|once
CASSEGGAGDNEQFF
>TRBJ1-1|TRBV27|.
CASRSTGGRTEAFF
>TRBJ2-7|TRBV6-2/TRBV6-3|few
CASSYPGRANEQYF
>TRBJ1-3|TRBV4-1|.
CASSQGFSRSSGNTIYF
>TRBJ1-2|TRBV30|.
CAWTGVDYGYTF
>TRBJ1-2|TRBV5-1|.
CASSLYRGYGYTF
>TRBJ2-1|TRBV11-2|once
CASSLRDNEQFF
>TRBJ1-2|TRBV24-1|.
CATSDSSRGDYGYTF
>TRBJ1-5|TRBV19|.
CASAGGAGNQPQHF
>TRBJ2-1|TRBV25-1|.
CASSLAGGSYEQFF
>TRBJ2-2|TRBV5-1|.
CASSTTGEVGTGELFF
>TRBJ1-4|TRBV5-1|.
CASSTTGEIRNEKLFF
>TRBJ1-3|TRBV25-1|.
CASSDPSSGNTIYF
>TRBJ2-1|TRBV9|.
CASSGGLAGGWNEQFF
>TRBJ2-7|TRBV4-3|.
CASSQATGGMNEQYF
>TRBJ2-4|TRBV6-5|.
CASSYSNRENIQYF